This record concerns one T cell receptor beta chain sequence. CDR1 MNHNS and CDR2 SASEGT come from the germline V gene. V lost 3 bases, J lost 1 base, and 12 bases lay in between. The CDR3 runs 16 residues. This entry is derived from a study of blood T cell repertoires in COVID-19. Cohort placement rested on clinical history that participants reported themselves. Two consecutive negative NP/OP PCR tests, clearance, or resolved symptoms defined Cohort 3 recovery. The table came from immunoSEQ multiplex PCR; TCRdb's copy has only in-frame clones and leaves some out. The data hold roughly 260,000 clones, with approximately 85% observed a single time.

Material for sequencing was PBMCs or T cells enriched from blood (not recorded which). The gene calls are TRBV6-1 and TRBJ2-2, with D maybe TRBD2 (6 bases). The source of this sequence is a woman aged 45-65 years who had recovered from COVID-19. The CDR3 bases are TGTGCCAGCAGTGACTGGGGGGTCTTGAACACCGGGGAGCTGTTTTTT. Translated: CASSDWGVLNTGELFF.